These 8 T cell receptor beta chains share one sample of origin, sequenced in a study of T cell repertoires in cytomegalovirus infection. TCRdb reprocessed the reads via MiXCR and lists one record per CDR3 protein. The sample contains about 900,000 distinct CDR3 sequences, around a third of which appear only once. Which antigens these TCRs recognize remains unknown. The sample in question was cultured CD8+ T cells from PBMCs, obtained from culture after CMV antigen stimulation. These receptors were collected from a human donor in good health (CMV status not recorded). Some clones in this sample may be carry-over from other donors' samples.

The genes are TRBV20-1 and TRBJ2-3, with 9 nucleotides matching TRBD2. CDR3 length: 17 amino acids. The V gene end was trimmed by 0 bases and the J gene end by 2 bases; junction bases not matched to a gene: 9. The germline V gene encodes CDR1 DFQATT and CDR2 SNEGSKA (reference sequence). CDR3 DNA sequence: TGCAGTGCTAGAGATTCACGACTAGCGGCCTACACAGATACGCAGTATTTT. The encoded protein is CSARDSRLAAYTDTQYF.

This rearrangement joins TRBV12-3 or TRBV12-4 to TRBJ2-7; 7 positions agree with TRBD2. CDR3 length equals 14 residues. The J segment lost 4 bases and the V segment lost 3 bases, leaving 6 bases of the junction unmatched. Here the CDR3 reads CASSFRLAAYEQYF. CDR3 DNA: TGTGCCAGCAGTTTTAGGCTAGCGGCTTACGAGCAGTACTTC.

A few counts support this clonotype. This sequence joins TRBV7-6 and TRBJ2-3; D may match TRBD1 or TRBD2 (5 bases each). Germline lookup yields CDR1 SGHVS and CDR2 FNYEAQ. CDR3 length equals 12 residues. V gave up 8 bases and J gave up 0 bases, with 6 bases separating them. CDR3 loop: CASGDSTDTQYF. CDR3 nucleotide sequence: TGTGCCAGCGGGGACAGCACAGATACGCAGTATTTT.

This clonotype came up a few times. The genes are TRBV27 and TRBJ1-1, with D unresolved. V lost 8 bases and J lost 0, with 13 bases in between. This CDR3 comprises 14 residues. Germline CDR1 MNHEY, CDR2 SMNVEV (reference sequence). The CDR3 DNA is TGTGCCAGCCGCCCGACGGCTATGAACACTGAAGCTTTCTTT. This sequence encodes CASRPTAMNTEAFF.

This clonotype has just a few counts. This rearrangement joins TRBV7-9 to TRBJ2-5; TRBD1 agrees at 8 bases. The V segment lost 5 bases and the J segment 6 bases; nucleotides outside the gene matches: 11. This CDR3 comprises 15 residues. Looked up from germline, CDR1 is SEHNR and CDR2 is FQNEAQ (reference sequence). The CDR3 coding sequence is TGTGCCAGCAGCCACCGGGACAGGAGCCGGCAGACCCAGTACTTC. Translating gives CASSHRDRSRQTQYF.

The chain has TRBV6-2 or TRBV6-3 and TRBJ2-7; D perhaps matches TRBD1 (5 bases). V lost 2 bases to trimming and J lost 7 bases, with 9 bases between them. The CDR3 has 12 residues. The germline V gene encodes CDR1 MNHEY and CDR2 SVGEGT. The CDR3 protein is CASSYGAGEQYV. In DNA, the CDR3 is TGTGCCAGCAGTTACGGGGCTGGGGAGCAGTACGTC.

This clonotype was seen a handful of times. This sequence joins TRBV12-3 or TRBV12-4 and TRBJ2-5; 12 bases align to TRBD2. This CDR3 has 18 amino acids. The J segment lost 2 bases and the V segment lost 2 bases, leaving 9 bases of the junction unmatched. CDR3 DNA sequence: TGTGCCAGCAGTTTACCCTCTAGCGGGGGGGCCGGGCAAGAGACCCAGTACTTC. This encodes CASSLPSSGGAGQETQYF.

This clonotype has only a few counts. This chain links TRBV27 with TRBJ2-6; 7 bases are shared with TRBD1. J was trimmed by 2 bases and V by 8 bases; bases with no gene match: 15. Germline CDR1 MNHEY, CDR2 SMNVEV (reference sequence). The CDR3 loop spans 18 amino acids. DNA for the CDR3: TGTGCCAGCCGTTACTTAACCAGGGGGATTACTGGGGCCAACGTCCTGACTTTC. This sequence encodes CASRYLTRGITGANVLTF.